One and the same sample provided the 21 T cell receptor beta chains below, sequenced in a study of blood T cell repertoires in COVID-19. Data came from immunoSEQ multiplex PCR; TCRdb stores just in-frame clones and leaves some out. The table lists about 530,000 clones, approximately 91% of them singletons, with 7.8% in the top ten. Sequenced input: peripheral blood. The receptors were sampled from a woman aged 50 to 60 with COVID-19, enrolled during active disease.

The rearrangement links TRBV3-1 (or the pseudogene TRBV3-2) to TRBJ1-4, with D uncertain. V shed 2 bases and J shed 3 bases, with 10 bases lying between them. The CDR3 sequence is 15 residues long. Germline V gives CDR1 LGHDT, CDR2 YNNKEL (reference sequence). The CDR3, as DNA: TGTGCCAGCAGCCAAACGGGTGGATCTAATGAAAAACTGTTTTTT. It specifies CASSQTGGSNEKLFF.

The V call is TRBV30, the J call TRBJ1-2, with D possibly being TRBD1 (5 bases). Trimming removed 2 bases at V and 6 bases at J, with 13 bases between. CDR3 length equals 13 residues. The germline V gene has CDR1 GTSNPN and CDR2 SVGIG (reference sequence). The CDR3 nucleotides are TGTGCCTGGAGTCAGGGAGGGGACGATGGCTACACCTTC. This translates into CAWSQGGDDGYTF. Filled out from reference TRBV30 and TRBJ1-2, the complete variable domain reads SQTIHQWPATLVQPVGSPLSLECTVEGTSNPNLYWYRQAAGRGLQLLFYSVGIGQISSEVPQNLSASRPQDRQFILSSKKLLLSDSGFYLCAWSQGGDDGYTFGSGTRLTVV.

This chain links TRBV19 with TRBJ1-4, with a possible D match to TRBD1 (6 bases). The CDR3 is 13 amino acids. Germline values: CDR1 LNHDA, CDR2 SQIVND (reference sequence). Trimming took off 3 bases at V and 10 bases at J, with 12 bases between the two ends. CDR3: CASSIGGGGKLFF. The CDR3 nucleotides are TGTGCCAGTAGTATTGGGGGCGGAGGAAAACTGTTTTTT.

This clone appeared a single time. The chain has TRBV6-6 and TRBJ2-4; 8 nucleotides match TRBD1. The CDR3 length is 14 residues. V was pared by 3 bases and J by 7 bases, with 5 bases of the junction left unmatched. The germline V gene has CDR1 MNHNY and CDR2 SVGAGI (reference sequence). The CDR3, as DNA: TGTGCCAGCAGTTATCAGGGGGCGGCTAACATTCAGTACTTC. Translation gives CASSYQGAANIQYF.

V usage is TRBV11-3 and J usage is TRBJ1-1; TRBD1 might be the D (5 bases). The CDR3 is 13 residues long. Trimming took 11 bases from V and 5 from J, leaving 18 bases between them. CDR1 SGHNT and CDR2 YENEEA come from the germline V gene. For the CDR3, the DNA is TGTGCCGGTTACAGGAGATCGATTACTGAAGCTTTCTTT. Translation gives CAGYRRSITEAFF.

The J gene is TRBJ1-1, the V gene TRBV2, with D tentatively TRBD1 (5 bases). This CDR3 spans 14 amino acids. The germline CDR1 and CDR2 sequences are SNHLY and FYNNEI. Deletions cut 10 bases from V and 1 base from J, with 16 bases between. The CDR3 nucleotides are TGTGCCACCGATAAACGGGGGTGGAACACTGAAGCTTTCTTT. Its protein is CATDKRGWNTEAFF.

This clone appeared once. A read error may account for a junction end that differs from germline. The chain employs TRBV28 and TRBJ1-4, with 7 bases aligning to TRBD1. CDR1 is MDHEN and CDR2 is SYDVKM in the germline V gene. There are 12 residues in the CDR3. The CDR3 loop is CASSSPDREGLF. In DNA form, the CDR3 reads TGTGCCAGCAGTTCCCCAGACAGGGAAGGGCTTTTT.

This chain connects TRBV27 to TRBJ1-1, with D unresolved. CDR1 is MNHEY, CDR2 SMNVEV, per germline (reference sequence). V was shortened by 5 bases and J by 2 bases, with 15 bases between the two germline ends. The CDR3 loop spans 15 amino acids. CDR3 nucleotide sequence: TGTGCCAGCAGTCATTATAGCCAGAAAAACACTGAAGCTTTCTTT. Translation: CASSHYSQKNTEAFF.

The rearrangement links TRBV18 to TRBJ1-2; TRBD1 might be the D (5 bases). The CDR3 is made up of 18 amino acids. The V gene lost 3 bases and the J gene lost 2 bases, with 22 bases spanning the gap. From germline, CDR1 is KGHSH and CDR2 LQKENI. The CDR3: CASSPPGRGGRMNYGYTF. The CDR3 DNA reads TGTGCCAGCTCACCCCCCGGAAGGGGAGGGAGGATGAACTATGGCTACACCTTC.

In nucleotides, the CDR3 is TGTGCCAGTAGTATAGGGTCCAGGGTGAGCAATCAGCCCCAGCATTTT. It encodes CASSIGSRVSNQPQHF. This sequence joins TRBV19 and TRBJ1-5, with D maybe TRBD1 (5 bases). Germline loops: CDR1 LNHDA, CDR2 SQIVND (reference sequence). V was clipped by 1 base and J by 1 base, with 11 bases between them. This CDR3 comprises 16 residues.

The chain carries TRBV7-3 and TRBJ1-3; D not resolved. The V gene's germline CDR1 is SGHTA and CDR2 FQGTGA. V lost 3 bases and J 7 bases, leaving 22 bases between the germline ends. There are 17 residues in the CDR3. Here the CDR3 reads CASSFVDWGDLRNTIYF. The CDR3 DNA reads TGTGCCAGCAGCTTTGTTGACTGGGGAGACCTAAGGAACACCATATATTTT.

This clone came up once. Other DNA sequences from this sample encode an identical CDR3 as well. The genes are TRBV18 and TRBJ1-5, with D perhaps TRBD1 (5 bases). Germline-derived CDR1 and CDR2 are KGHSH and LQKENI. The CDR3 loop spans 13 amino acids. V lost 3 bases, J lost 4 bases, and 7 bases lay in between. The CDR3 is CASSPGGNQPQHF. CDR3 in DNA: TGTGCCAGCTCACCTGGGGGGAATCAGCCCCAGCATTTT.

The chain is built from TRBV5-1 and TRBJ2-1, with D unclear. Trimming shortened V by 5 bases and J by 0 bases, and 12 bases separated the two germline ends. CDR3 length: 15 residues. Germline V gives CDR1 SGHRS, CDR2 YFSETQ. The CDR3 region is CASRDQRNSYNEQFF. The CDR3 DNA reads as TGCGCCAGCAGGGATCAGAGGAACTCCTACAATGAGCAGTTCTTC.

The sample holds one count of this clone. The chain carries TRBV7-9 and TRBJ2-7; D not resolved. The V and J ends lost 1 base and 7 bases respectively, with 8 bases between them. Per the germline V gene, CDR1 is SEHNR and CDR2 is FQNEAQ (reference sequence). This CDR3 is built from 12 residues. CDR3 sequence reads: CASSLGAREQYF. The CDR3 nucleotides read TGTGCCAGCAGCTTAGGAGCGAGGGAGCAGTACTTC.

The V call is TRBV10-3, the J call TRBJ2-3, with a tentative D call TRBD1 (6 bases). Germline CDR1 and CDR2: ENHRY and SYGVKD. CDR3 length: 18 amino acids. The ends were cut back, 7 bases at V and 2 bases at J, with 25 bases in the middle. The CDR3 DNA is TGTGCCATCAAGGAGTACGGGACAACTTCCTTTAACACAGATACGCAGTATTTT. Its translation is CAIKEYGTTSFNTDTQYF.

The V call is TRBV24-1, the J call TRBJ1-2; 7 bases agree with TRBD1. V trimming: 3 bases; J trimming: 0 bases; junction bases outside the gene matches: 3. This CDR3 is built from 15 residues. Germline loops: CDR1 KGHDR, CDR2 SFDVKD. As DNA, the CDR3 is TGTGCCACCAGTGATGAGGGGGCAGCTAACTATGGCTACACCTTC. The encoded protein is CATSDEGAANYGYTF.

DNA for the CDR3: TGTGCCAGCAGTGATAGGAGACTTGGGGCTTTCTTT. It yields the protein CASSDRRLGAFF. V usage is TRBV25-1 and J usage is TRBJ1-1, with D unresolved. CDR3 size: 12 residues. Germline assignment: CDR1 MGHDK and CDR2 SYGVNS. Trimming removed 3 bases at V and 11 bases at J, with 13 bases between. The variable domain in full, completed from reference TRBV25-1 and TRBJ1-1, reads EADIYQTPRYLVIGTGKKITLECSQTMGHDKMYWYQQDPGMELHLIHYSYGVNSTEKGDLSSESTVSRIRTEHFPLTLESARPSHTSQYLCASSDRRLGAFFGQGTRLTVV.

V gene TRBV9 combines with J gene TRBJ1-4, with D possibly TRBD1 on 6 matching bases. This CDR3 comprises 15 residues. Trimming took off 1 base at V and 5 bases at J, with 12 bases between the two ends. Germline V gene sequence: CDR1 SGDLS, CDR2 YYNGEE. The CDR3 region is CASSVQTGRNEKLFF. In DNA form, the CDR3 reads TGTGCCAGCAGCGTACAAACAGGGAGAAATGAAAAACTGTTTTTT.

The V and J genes are TRBV6-5 and TRBJ1-2; tentative D call: TRBD1 (5 bases). Germline V lookup: CDR1 MNHEY, CDR2 SVGAGI. The CDR3 is 15 residues long. The germline V and J ends were trimmed by 2 bases and 1 base, with 11 bases remaining between them. The CDR3, as DNA: TGTGCCAGCAGTTACGACAGCAACTTTAACTATGGCTACACCTTC. Protein sequence: CASSYDSNFNYGYTF.

The CDR3 coding sequence is TGTGCTAGTGGTTTAAGGGGGGGTGAAAAACTGTTTTTT. It encodes CASGLRGGEKLFF. J is TRBJ1-4 and V is TRBV12-5; D perhaps matches TRBD1 (6 bases). This CDR3 has 13 amino acids. Germline V gene lookup returns CDR1 LGHNT and CDR2 FRNRAP. Trimming left V 3 bases short and J 7 bases short, with 9 bases between.

The rearrangement links TRBV2 to TRBJ1-4, with no clear D. Germline CDR1 SNHLY, CDR2 FYNNEI. The CDR3 spans 14 residues. The V gene lost 10 bases and the J gene lost 3 bases, with 15 bases spanning the gap. CDR3 loop: CATARGRANEKLFF. The CDR3 region has the DNA TGTGCCACCGCCCGGGGTCGGGCTAATGAAAAACTGTTTTTT.